Given below is one T cell receptor (beta chain) in context. CDR3 size: 14 residues. The germline CDR1 and CDR2 sequences are MDHEN and SYDVKM. V was pared by 5 bases and J by 4 bases, with 4 bases of the junction left unmatched. Authors' analysis steps: Amplification with reference gene primers provided the estimates of nucleated cell counts. TCRdb's table, derived via immunoSEQ multiplex PCR, lists solely in-frame clones and lacks some. V and J calls and clone size come straight from that table; D and trimming were deduced from the DNA. In the table there are 250,000 to 350,000 clones, about 89% of which are singletons. The data are from a study of blood T cell repertoires in COVID-19. For the study at large: The analysed material was cDNA or gDNA that came from T cells, B-cell-depleted T cells, or PBMCs.

This chain uses TRBV28 with TRBJ1-2; 10 nucleotides agree with TRBD1. This receptor was identified in a man aged 25 to 40 with acute or convalescent COVID-19. The sequencing sample was made of peripheral blood. This CDR3 reads CASSGDRGLYGYTF. The DNA for the CDR3 is TGTGCCAGCAGTGGAGACAGGGGGCTCTATGGCTACACCTTC.